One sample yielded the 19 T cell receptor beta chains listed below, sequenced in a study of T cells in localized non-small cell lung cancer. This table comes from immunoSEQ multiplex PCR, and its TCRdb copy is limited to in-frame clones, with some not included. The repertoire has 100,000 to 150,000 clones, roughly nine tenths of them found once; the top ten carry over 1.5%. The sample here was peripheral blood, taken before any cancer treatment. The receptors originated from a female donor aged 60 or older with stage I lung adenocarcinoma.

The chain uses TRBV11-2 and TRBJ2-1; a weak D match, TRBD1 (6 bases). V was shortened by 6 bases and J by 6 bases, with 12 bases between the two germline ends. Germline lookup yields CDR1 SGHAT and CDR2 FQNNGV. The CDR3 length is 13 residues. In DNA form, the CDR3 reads TGTGCCAGCAGTTCTACAGGGTTCAATGAGCAGTTCTTC. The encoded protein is CASSSTGFNEQFF.

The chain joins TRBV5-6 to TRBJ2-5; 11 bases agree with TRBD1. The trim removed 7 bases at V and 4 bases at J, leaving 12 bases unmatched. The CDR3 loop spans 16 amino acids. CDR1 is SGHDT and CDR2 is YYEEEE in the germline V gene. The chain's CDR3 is CASANPLGQGGETQYF. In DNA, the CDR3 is TGTGCCAGCGCCAACCCCCTGGGACAGGGGGGAGAGACCCAGTACTTC. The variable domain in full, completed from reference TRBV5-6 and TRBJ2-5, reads DAGVTQSPTHLIKTRGQQVTLRCSPKSGHDTVSWYQQALGQGPQFIFQYYEEEERQRGNFPDRFSGHQFPNYSSELNVNALLLGDSALYLCASANPLGQGGETQYFGPGTRLLVL.

This CDR3 is CASSFSGRDYEQYF. The CDR3 DNA reads TGTGCCAGCAGCTTTAGCGGGAGGGACTACGAGCAGTACTTC. The chain carries TRBV5-4 and TRBJ2-7; 11 nucleotides align to TRBD2. The trim removed 2 bases at V and 3 bases at J, leaving 1 base unmatched. Germline V lookup: CDR1 SGHNT, CDR2 YYREEE (reference sequence). The CDR3 covers 14 residues.

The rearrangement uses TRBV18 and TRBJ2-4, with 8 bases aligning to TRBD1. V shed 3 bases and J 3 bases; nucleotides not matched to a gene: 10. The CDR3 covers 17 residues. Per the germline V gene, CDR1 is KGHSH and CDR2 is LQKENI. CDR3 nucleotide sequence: TGTGCCAGCTCACCTTCCTGGACAGGGACGAGCAAAAACATTCAGTACTTC. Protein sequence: CASSPSWTGTSKNIQYF.

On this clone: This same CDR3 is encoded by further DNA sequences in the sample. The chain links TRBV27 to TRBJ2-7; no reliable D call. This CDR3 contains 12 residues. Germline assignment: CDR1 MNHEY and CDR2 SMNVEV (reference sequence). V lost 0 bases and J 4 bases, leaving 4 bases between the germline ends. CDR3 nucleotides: TGTGCCAGCAGTTTATCGGGGTACGAGCAGTACTTC. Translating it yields CASSLSGYEQYF.

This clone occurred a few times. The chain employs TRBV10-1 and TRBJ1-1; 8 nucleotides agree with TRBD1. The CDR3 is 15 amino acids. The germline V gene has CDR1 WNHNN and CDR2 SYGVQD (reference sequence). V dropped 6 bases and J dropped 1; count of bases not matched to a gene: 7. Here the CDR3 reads CASSVDRGQNTEAFF. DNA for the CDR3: TGCGCCAGCAGCGTCGACAGGGGTCAGAACACTGAAGCTTTCTTT.

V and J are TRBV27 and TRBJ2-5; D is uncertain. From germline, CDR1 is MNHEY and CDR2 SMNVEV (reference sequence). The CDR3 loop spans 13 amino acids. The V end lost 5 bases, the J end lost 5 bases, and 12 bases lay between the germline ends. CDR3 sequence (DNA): TGTGCCAGCAGTCCCTCCGGAGTGGAGACCCAGTACTTC. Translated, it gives CASSPSGVETQYF.

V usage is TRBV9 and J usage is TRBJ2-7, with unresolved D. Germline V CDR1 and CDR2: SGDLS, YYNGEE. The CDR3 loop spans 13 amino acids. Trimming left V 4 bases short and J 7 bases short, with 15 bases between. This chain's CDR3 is CASSPRPGWEQYF. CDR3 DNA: TGTGCCAGCAGCCCCAGGCCCGGGTGGGAGCAGTACTTC.

CDR3 amino acids: CASSFQDTPSEAFF. As DNA, the CDR3 is TGTGCCAGCAGCTTTCAGGATACGCCAAGTGAAGCTTTCTTT. The gene calls are TRBV7-3 and TRBJ1-1; D gene uncertain. From germline, CDR1 is SGHTA and CDR2 FQGTGA. The V and J ends lost 3 bases and 7 bases respectively, with 15 bases between them. This CDR3 comprises 14 residues.

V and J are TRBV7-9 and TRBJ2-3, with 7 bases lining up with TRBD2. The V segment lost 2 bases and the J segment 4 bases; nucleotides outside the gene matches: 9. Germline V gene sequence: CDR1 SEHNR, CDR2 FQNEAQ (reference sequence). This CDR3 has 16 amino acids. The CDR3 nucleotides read TGTGCCAGCAGCTTAAGTACGAGCGGGACCCCAGATACGCAGTATTTT. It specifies CASSLSTSGTPDTQYF. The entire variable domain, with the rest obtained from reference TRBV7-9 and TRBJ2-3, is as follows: DTGVSQNPRHKITKRGQNVTFRCDPISEHNRLYWYRQTLGQGPEFLTYFQNEAQLEKSRLLSDRFSAERPKGSFSTLEIQRTEQGDSAMYLCASSLSTSGTPDTQYFGPGTRLTVL.

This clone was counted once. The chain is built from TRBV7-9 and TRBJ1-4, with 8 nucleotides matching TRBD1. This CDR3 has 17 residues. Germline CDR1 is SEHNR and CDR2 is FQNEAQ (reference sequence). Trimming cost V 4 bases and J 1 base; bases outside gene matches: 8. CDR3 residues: CASSSGGRGGTNEKLFF. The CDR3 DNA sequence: TGTGCCAGCAGCTCAGGGGGCAGGGGAGGAACTAATGAAAAACTGTTTTTT.

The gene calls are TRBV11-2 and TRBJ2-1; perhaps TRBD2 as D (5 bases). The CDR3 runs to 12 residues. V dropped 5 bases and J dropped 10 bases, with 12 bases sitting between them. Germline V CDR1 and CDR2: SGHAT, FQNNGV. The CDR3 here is CASSPTRCEQFF. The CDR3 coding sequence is TGTGCCAGCAGCCCCACTAGGTGCGAGCAGTTCTTC.

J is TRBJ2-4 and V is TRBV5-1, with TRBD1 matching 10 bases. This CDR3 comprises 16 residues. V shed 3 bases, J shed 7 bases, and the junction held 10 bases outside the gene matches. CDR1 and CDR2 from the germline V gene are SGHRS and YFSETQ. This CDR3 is CASSSLPPGQGNIQYF. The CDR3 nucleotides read TGCGCCAGCAGCTCCCTCCCCCCGGGACAGGGGAACATTCAGTACTTC. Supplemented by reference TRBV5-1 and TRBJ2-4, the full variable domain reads KAGVTQTPRYLIKTRGQQVTLSCSPISGHRSVSWYQQTPGQGLQFLFEYFSETQRNKGNFPGRFSGRQFSNSRSEMNVSTLELGDSALYLCASSSLPPGQGNIQYFGAGTRLSVL.

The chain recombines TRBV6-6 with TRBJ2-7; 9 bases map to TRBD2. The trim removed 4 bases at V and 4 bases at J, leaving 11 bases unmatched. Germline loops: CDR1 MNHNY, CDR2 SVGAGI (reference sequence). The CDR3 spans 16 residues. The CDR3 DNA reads TGTGCCAGCAGTTCCGCCCGTAGCGGGAGCAGGTACGAGCAGTACTTC. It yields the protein CASSSARSGSRYEQYF.

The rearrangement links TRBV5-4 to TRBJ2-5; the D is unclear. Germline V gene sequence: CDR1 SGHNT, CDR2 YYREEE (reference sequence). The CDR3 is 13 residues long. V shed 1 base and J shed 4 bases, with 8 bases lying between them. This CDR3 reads CASSLSRGETQYF. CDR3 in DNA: TGTGCCAGCAGCTTGAGCCGAGGAGAGACCCAGTACTTC.

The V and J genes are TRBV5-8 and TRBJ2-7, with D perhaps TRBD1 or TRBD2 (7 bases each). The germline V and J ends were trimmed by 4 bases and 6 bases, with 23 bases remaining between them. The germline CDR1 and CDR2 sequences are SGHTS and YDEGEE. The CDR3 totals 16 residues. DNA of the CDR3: TGTGCCAGCAGCGACTCGCACAGGGGACTAACGGGCGAGCAGTACTTC. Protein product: CASSDSHRGLTGEQYF.

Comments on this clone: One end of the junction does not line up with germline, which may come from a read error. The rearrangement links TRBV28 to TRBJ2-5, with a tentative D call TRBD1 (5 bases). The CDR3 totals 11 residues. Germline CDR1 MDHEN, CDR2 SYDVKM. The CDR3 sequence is CASSLGQGWDF. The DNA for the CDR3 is TGTGCCAGCAGTTTAGGGCAGGGCTGGGACTTC.

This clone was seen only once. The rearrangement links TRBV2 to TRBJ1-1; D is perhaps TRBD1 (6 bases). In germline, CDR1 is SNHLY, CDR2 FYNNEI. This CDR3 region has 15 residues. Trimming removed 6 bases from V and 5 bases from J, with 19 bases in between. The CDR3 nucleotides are TGTGCCAGCAGACGAGAAGGGGGGGTTGGGACTGAAGCTTTCTTT. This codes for CASRREGGVGTEAFF.

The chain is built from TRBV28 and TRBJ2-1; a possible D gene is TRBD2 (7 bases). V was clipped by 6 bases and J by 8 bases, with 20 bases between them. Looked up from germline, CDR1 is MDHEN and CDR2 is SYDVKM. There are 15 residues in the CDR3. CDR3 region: CASSRIRGAGDEQFF. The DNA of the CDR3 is TGTGCCAGCAGCCGTATCAGGGGCGCGGGGGATGAGCAGTTCTTC.